Each of the 18 T cell receptor beta chains below was sequenced from the same sample in a study of T cell responses to AZD1222 COVID-19 vaccine (dated by TCRdb to about 2021). The library was produced with the immunoSEQ multiplex PCR assay. In TCRdb, the immuneACCESS table is reduced to in-frame sequences with V and J assigned. These tables do not hold every clone; where another copy was compared, an unresolved V gene accounts for under half, and the others remain unexplained. The sample profile shows some 110,000 clones; about 89% of them were found once. The top ten constitute 7.1% of the sample. The time point label here, explained by the study, means: about 28 days (+/-7) after the second vaccine dose. The sequenced sample was peripheral blood, obtained 28 days after the second AZD1222 dose. The source is an adult who received the AZD1222 COVID-19 vaccine.

The V call is TRBV13, the J call TRBJ2-5, with a tentative D call TRBD2 (5 bases). This CDR3 has 15 residues. V was shortened by 0 bases and J by 5 bases, with 13 bases between the two germline ends. The germline V gene has CDR1 PRHDT and CDR2 FYEKMQ (reference sequence). CDR3 sequence reads: CASSLGRGPAETQYF. The DNA of the CDR3 is TGTGCCAGCAGCTTAGGCCGAGGGCCGGCGGAGACCCAGTACTTC.

The V call is TRBV12-3 or TRBV12-4, the J call TRBJ2-7, with no clear D. Trimming stripped 2 bases from V and 4 bases from J, with 6 bases between. CDR3 length: 12 residues. The CDR3 here is CASSLLEYEQYF. CDR3 DNA: TGTGCCAGCAGTTTACTGGAGTACGAGCAGTACTTC.

The CDR3 reads CASSKTFPGPDTQYF. In DNA form, the CDR3 reads TGTGCCAGCAGTAAAACGTTCCCCGGCCCAGATACGCAGTATTTT. The chain combines TRBV6-5 with TRBJ2-3; D gene ambiguous. This CDR3 is built from 15 residues. In germline, CDR1 is MNHEY, CDR2 SVGAGI. V was trimmed by 5 bases and J by 4 bases, leaving 16 bases between them.

This chain joins TRBV5-8 and TRBJ2-3; maybe TRBD1 (6 bases). Germline V gene sequence: CDR1 SGHTS, CDR2 YDEGEE. V was cut by 1 base and J by 0 bases, with 6 bases left in between. This CDR3 is built from 14 residues. The CDR3 sequence: CASSLRGSTDTQYF. The CDR3 DNA is TGTGCCAGCAGCTTGAGGGGGAGCACAGATACGCAGTATTTT.

The chain recombines TRBV10-1 with TRBJ1-6; possibly TRBD1 for D (5 bases). Germline assignment: CDR1 WNHNN and CDR2 SYGVQD (reference sequence). V was trimmed by 2 bases and J by 7 bases, leaving 15 bases between them. CDR3 size: 16 residues. CDR3 coding DNA: TGCGCCAGCAGTGAGAGTCAACAGGCAGGGAATTCACCCCTCCACTTT. Protein sequence: CASSESQQAGNSPLHF.

V is TRBV5-1 and J is TRBJ1-3, with 7 bases lining up with TRBD1. This CDR3 spans 14 amino acids. V lost 3 bases, J lost 4 bases, and 4 bases stayed unmatched. In germline, CDR1 is SGHRS, CDR2 YFSETQ. CDR3 sequence: CASSSPGGGNTIYF. The DNA for the CDR3 is TGCGCCAGCAGCTCTCCAGGGGGAGGAAACACCATATATTTT. Looking up the rest from reference TRBV5-1 and TRBJ1-3 gives the full variable domain: KAGVTQTPRYLIKTRGQQVTLSCSPISGHRSVSWYQQTPGQGLQFLFEYFSETQRNKGNFPGRFSGRQFSNSRSEMNVSTLELGDSALYLCASSSPGGGNTIYFGEGSWLTVV.

The chain is built from TRBV7-9 and TRBJ1-1, with D hard to call. V was cut by 1 base and J by 1 base, with 7 bases left in between. The CDR3 extends over 14 amino acids. Germline CDR1 is SEHNR and CDR2 is FQNEAQ (reference sequence). CDR3 DNA sequence: TGTGCCAGCAGCTTAGGTTATCAGAACACTGAAGCTTTCTTT. Encoded protein: CASSLGYQNTEAFF. Based on the CDR3 plus reference TRBV7-9 and TRBJ1-1, the full variable domain is DTGVSQNPRHKITKRGQNVTFRCDPISEHNRLYWYRQTLGQGPEFLTYFQNEAQLEKSRLLSDRFSAERPKGSFSTLEIQRTEQGDSAMYLCASSLGYQNTEAFFGQGTRLTVV.

The chain couples TRBV6-2 or TRBV6-3 to TRBJ2-7; no firm D call. Trimming took 2 bases from V and 6 from J, leaving 8 bases between them. From germline, CDR1 is MNHEY and CDR2 SVGEGT. The CDR3 is made up of 12 amino acids. The CDR3 loop is CASSYRVGEQYF. The CDR3, as DNA: TGTGCCAGCAGTTACAGGGTTGGCGAGCAGTACTTC.

The chain recombines TRBV11-2 with TRBJ2-3; D may correspond to TRBD1 or TRBD2 (5 bases each). V was clipped by 5 bases and J by 4 bases, with 19 bases between them. Germline V gene data show CDR1 as SGHAT and CDR2 as FQNNGV. The CDR3 consists of 16 residues. The CDR3: CASSPSWGRGSDTQYF. The CDR3 DNA reads TGTGCCAGCAGCCCCAGCTGGGGGAGAGGCTCAGATACGCAGTATTTT.

V usage is TRBV6-1 and J usage is TRBJ1-2; D remains ambiguous. Germline V gene sequence: CDR1 MNHNS, CDR2 SASEGT. Between the trimmed V and J ends, which lost 3 bases and 6 bases, there was a span of 17 bases. The CDR3 covers 15 residues. DNA for the CDR3: TGTGCCAGCAGTGAGCCAACGGCCGCCTGGGATGGCTACACCTTC. Its protein is CASSEPTAAWDGYTF.

J is TRBJ1-2 and V is TRBV7-2, with D possibly matching TRBD1 (6 bases). CDR1 and CDR2 (germline): SGHTA, FQGNSA. V lost 1 base and J lost 5, with 11 bases in between. This CDR3 is 14 amino acids long. The CDR3 nucleotides are TGTGCCAGCAGCTTAGTAGGGGGTGGGTATGGCTACACCTTC. It translates to CASSLVGGGYGYTF. The entire variable domain, with the rest obtained from reference TRBV7-2 and TRBJ1-2, is as follows: GAGVSQSPSNKVTEKGKDVELRCDPISGHTALYWYRQSLGQGLEFLIYFQGNSAPDKSGLPSDRFSAERTGGSVSTLTIQRTQQEDSAVYLCASSLVGGGYGYTFGSGTRLTVV.

V usage is TRBV11-2 and J usage is TRBJ2-1; D unresolved. V was cut by 0 bases and J by 4 bases, with 13 bases left in between. There are 16 residues in the CDR3. Germline loops: CDR1 SGHAT, CDR2 FQNNGV. As DNA, the CDR3 is TGTGCCAGCAGCTTAGATTTATTAGAACAGTACAATGAGCAGTTCTTC. Translating it yields CASSLDLLEQYNEQFF.

In its sample, this clone was seen once. The DNA of the CDR3 is TGTGCCATCAGTGAGGGGTATGGCGACGAGCAGTACTTC. This sequence encodes CAISEGYGDEQYF. This rearrangement joins TRBV10-3 to TRBJ2-7, with no clear D. Trimming took off 2 bases at V and 5 bases at J, with 10 bases between the two ends. Germline CDR1 reads ENHRY; CDR2 reads SYGVKD. The CDR3 covers 13 residues.

The chain is built from TRBV7-9 and TRBJ2-7, with 7 bases that match TRBD2. The V gene's germline CDR1 is SEHNR and CDR2 FQNEAQ (reference sequence). This CDR3 is built from 16 residues. The V gene end was trimmed by 2 bases and the J gene end by 5 bases; junction bases not matched to a gene: 12. CDR3 loop: CASSLPLGSGGDEQYF. CDR3 nucleotides: TGTGCCAGCAGCTTACCCCTGGGTTCGGGGGGTGACGAGCAGTACTTC. The full variable domain, with the rest looked up from reference TRBV7-9 and TRBJ2-7, is DTGVSQNPRHKITKRGQNVTFRCDPISEHNRLYWYRQTLGQGPEFLTYFQNEAQLEKSRLLSDRFSAERPKGSFSTLEIQRTEQGDSAMYLCASSLPLGSGGDEQYFGPGTRLTVT.

The chain combines TRBV19 with TRBJ1-1; D unresolved. Trimming cost V 0 bases and J 5 bases, with 7 bases left between them. Germline V gene lookup returns CDR1 LNHDA and CDR2 SQIVND (reference sequence). The CDR3 consists of 13 residues. The CDR3 coding sequence is TGTGCCAGTAGTATAGATCGGGGAACTGAAGCTTTCTTT. Amino acid sequence: CASSIDRGTEAFF.

The rearrangement uses TRBV27 and TRBJ2-7, with D possibly matching TRBD1 (5 bases). CDR1 is MNHEY and CDR2 is SMNVEV in the germline V gene (reference sequence). CDR3 length equals 13 residues. Trimming left V 5 bases short and J 2 bases short, with 10 bases between. The CDR3, as DNA: TGTGCCAGCAGTCGGACAACAACCTACGAGCAGTACTTC. This encodes CASSRTTTYEQYF.

The chain carries TRBV5-6 and TRBJ1-1, with 7 bases that match TRBD1. Trimming at V came to 5 bases and at J to 1 base, leaving 5 bases not matched to a gene. The CDR3 totals 14 residues. Per the germline V gene, CDR1 is SGHDT and CDR2 is YYEEEE. CDR3 DNA: TGTGCCAGCAGTAGAGGGGGCAGGAACACTGAAGCTTTCTTT. The encoded protein is CASSRGGRNTEAFF.

This sequence joins TRBV7-3 and TRBJ2-3; D unresolved. V was cut by 1 base and J by 4 bases, with 12 bases left in between. Germline CDR1 SGHTA, CDR2 FQGTGA. This CDR3 is 15 amino acids long. The CDR3 DNA sequence: TGTGCCAGCAGCTTAAATCACCTCCGCGCAGATACGCAGTATTTT. Its protein product is CASSLNHLRADTQYF.